This T cell receptor beta chain originates from a study of T cell responses to AZD1222 COVID-19 vaccine. Study-wide findings and caveats: Donors, mostly white British, included more females; clonal diversity was possibly underestimated. Vaccine-associated CD4 TCRs ranged over spike, dominating at 160-218 and 743-854. Within unmutated variant regions lay the reported targets of nearly half of spike-specific TCRs. No day 14 peak samples; only post-peak repertoires were characterized.

Turning to this clone: The antigen is unknown.

Produced via immunoSEQ multiplex PCR; TCRdb's table is partial and in-frame only. The table has 180,000 or so clones, about 91% seen once. Germline assignment: CDR1 SEHNR and CDR2 FQNEAQ (reference sequence). This CDR3 contains 17 residues. V was trimmed by 5 bases and J by 3 bases, leaving 20 bases between them. Sequenced material: peripheral blood, taken 28 days after the second AZD1222 dose. The sequence was obtained from an adult who received the AZD1222 COVID-19 vaccine. The V and J genes are TRBV7-9 and TRBJ1-5; no firm D call. This chain's CDR3 is CASSPTIGVEFNQPQHF. The CDR3 region has the DNA TGTGCCAGCAGCCCCACAATCGGAGTAGAGTTCAATCAGCCCCAGCATTTT.